Each of the 23 T cell receptor beta chains below was sequenced from the same sample in a study of cytomegalovirus exposure and HLA in healthy donors. PCR amplification relied on 60 Vbeta primers (plus 13 Jbeta primers). Sequencing used immunoSEQ multiplex PCR; TCRdb keeps in-frame clones, though not all of them. The sample shows 100,000 to 150,000 clones, 17% of them seen only once. The sequencing input was PBMCs. The source is a female donor in good health and CMV-seropositive.

J is TRBJ1-4 and V is TRBV19; possibly TRBD1 for D (6 bases). Between the trimmed V and J ends, which lost 6 bases and 3 bases, there was a span of 11 bases. This CDR3 is 14 amino acids long. CDR1 and CDR2 from the germline V gene are LNHDA and SQIVND (reference sequence). For the CDR3, the DNA is TGTGCCAGTAGCAGGGGCGGATCTAATGAAAAACTGTTTTTT. Its translation is CASSRGGSNEKLFF.

The CDR3 here is CASSPDWPRDEQYF. The CDR3 region has the DNA TGTGCCAGCTCCCCGGACTGGCCGAGAGACGAGCAGTACTTC. This sequence joins TRBV18 and TRBJ2-7; a weak D match, TRBD2 (5 bases). V was cut by 6 bases and J by 5 bases, with 17 bases left in between. The CDR3 is 14 amino acids. From germline, CDR1 is KGHSH and CDR2 LQKENI.

This clone has more than one count but fewer than ten. V is TRBV19 and J is TRBJ2-7, with D unclear. Looked up from germline, CDR1 is LNHDA and CDR2 is SQIVND (reference sequence). This CDR3 is 13 amino acids long. V was shortened by 5 bases and J by 3 bases, with 11 bases between the two germline ends. The chain's CDR3 is CASSRRVFYEQYF. The CDR3 nucleotides are TGTGCCAGTAGTCGCCGGGTTTTCTACGAGCAGTACTTC.

This clone showed up just a few times. The chain carries TRBV29-1 and TRBJ1-4; 7 nucleotides align to TRBD1. Per the germline V gene, CDR1 is SQVTM and CDR2 is ANQGSEA. The J segment lost 4 bases and the V segment lost 2 bases, leaving 4 bases of the junction unmatched. The CDR3 spans 14 residues. The CDR3 nucleotides read TGCAGCGTTGAACGGACAGGCGTTAATGAAAAACTGTTTTTT. Translated, it gives CSVERTGVNEKLFF.

Of note for this clone: The same CDR3 is also encoded by other DNA sequences in this sample. The chain joins TRBV4-2 to TRBJ1-2; TRBD1 agrees at 7 bases. This CDR3 contains 16 residues. CDR1 LGHNA and CDR2 YNFKEQ come from the germline V gene. V lost 4 bases to trimming and J lost 1 base; unmatched junction nucleotides: 9. The CDR3 reads CASSLNAGGDNYGYTF. The CDR3 DNA sequence: TGTGCCAGCAGCCTAAACGCAGGGGGAGATAACTATGGCTACACCTTC.

The chain links TRBV6-6 to TRBJ1-6; tentative D call: TRBD1 (6 bases). Germline lookup yields CDR1 MNHNY and CDR2 SVGAGI (reference sequence). V was trimmed by 6 bases and J by 5 bases, leaving 17 bases between them. This CDR3 region has 16 residues. DNA of the CDR3: TGTGCCAGCAGCCCGGACAGTGCCTTGAATAATTCACCCCTCCACTTT. Protein: CASSPDSALNNSPLHF.

This clone occurred a few times. The V gene is TRBV5-1, the J gene TRBJ1-6; the D gene is possibly TRBD1 (5 bases). V was pared by 4 bases and J by 8 bases, with 16 bases between. Germline lookup yields CDR1 SGHRS and CDR2 YFSETQ. CDR3 length: 15 residues. In DNA form, the CDR3 reads TGCGCCAGCAGCCGAGCCGGGGGTCAGGATTCACCCCTCCACTTT. This translates into CASSRAGGQDSPLHF.

The sample holds a few counts of this clone. The genes are TRBV29-1 and TRBJ2-7, with TRBD2 matching 8 bases. Per the germline V gene, CDR1 is SQVTM and CDR2 is ANQGSEA. V lost 2 bases and J lost 4; bases outside the gene matches: 10. The CDR3 totals 15 residues. The CDR3 here is CSVEMVAGLMYEQYF. CDR3 nucleotides: TGCAGCGTTGAAATGGTAGCGGGATTGATGTACGAGCAGTACTTC.

This chain joins TRBV4-3 and TRBJ2-3, with D possibly matching TRBD1 (6 bases). The CDR3 extends over 14 amino acids. Trimming cost V 2 bases and J 6 bases, with 12 bases left between them. Germline CDR1 and CDR2: LGHNA and YSLEER. The CDR3: CASSQQDSTDTQYF. CDR3 coding DNA: TGCGCCAGCAGCCAACAGGACAGTACTGATACGCAGTATTTT.

V gene TRBV5-1 combines with J gene TRBJ2-7; 9 bases line up with TRBD2. CDR1 SGHRS and CDR2 YFSETQ come from the germline V gene. The CDR3 loop spans 14 amino acids. With 6 bases clipped from V and 5 bases from J, the junction kept 9 bases outside the gene matches. CDR3 nucleotides: TGCGCCAGCAATGTGGCGGGAGGGCCGAACGAGCAGTACTTC. This encodes CASNVAGGPNEQYF.

The chain joins TRBV5-1 to TRBJ2-7; 9 nucleotides match TRBD1. CDR1 SGHRS and CDR2 YFSETQ come from the germline V gene. The CDR3 length is 15 residues. Trimming took 1 base from V and 0 from J; bases not matched to a gene: 2. CDR3 nucleotides: TGCGCCAGCAGCTTGTGGGACAGGGTCTCCTACGAGCAGTACTTC. Translation: CASSLWDRVSYEQYF. The full variable domain, its missing parts supplied by reference TRBV5-1 and TRBJ2-7, is KAGVTQTPRYLIKTRGQQVTLSCSPISGHRSVSWYQQTPGQGLQFLFEYFSETQRNKGNFPGRFSGRQFSNSRSEMNVSTLELGDSALYLCASSLWDRVSYEQYFGPGTRLTVT.

This chain connects TRBV30 to TRBJ2-3, with 8 bases lining up with TRBD2. Germline CDR1 is GTSNPN and CDR2 is SVGIG (reference sequence). V shed 8 bases, J shed 2 bases, and the junction held 9 bases outside the gene matches. CDR3 length equals 14 residues. The CDR3 nucleotides are TGTGCCCGATCCGGGACTAGACACACAGATACGCAGTATTTT. It codes for CARSGTRHTDTQYF.

The chain couples TRBV4-2 to TRBJ2-7; D remains ambiguous. The V end lost 0 bases, the J end lost 10 bases, and 13 bases lay between the germline ends. Germline V gene lookup returns CDR1 LGHNA and CDR2 YNFKEQ. This CDR3 has 13 residues. The CDR3 sequence is CASSQDRTVFQYF. CDR3 nucleotides: TGTGCCAGCAGCCAAGATCGAACTGTCTTTCAGTACTTC.

The sample holds a few counts of this clone. The chain recombines TRBV29-1 with TRBJ1-2; D is perhaps TRBD1 (5 bases). The CDR3 spans 13 residues. CDR1 and CDR2 from the germline V gene are SQVTM and ANQGSEA. V shed 4 bases and J shed 4 bases, with 13 bases lying between them. The CDR3 DNA follows: TGCAGCGTTGTGGCGGGACTGAGCTATGGCTACACCTTC. It translates to CSVVAGLSYGYTF. The full variable domain, its missing parts supplied by reference TRBV29-1 and TRBJ1-2, is SAVISQKPSRDICQRGTSLTIQCQVDSQVTMMFWYRQQPGQSLTLIATANQGSEATYESGFVIDKFPISRPNLTFSTLTVSNMSPEDSSIYLCSVVAGLSYGYTFGSGTRLTVV.

The CDR3 loop is CASSQTDSTDTQYF. The CDR3 region has the DNA TGTGCCAGCAGCCAAACAGATAGCACAGATACGCAGTATTTT. The V call is TRBV6-5, the J call TRBJ2-3; D gene unclear. The CDR3 spans 14 residues. Germline V gives CDR1 MNHEY, CDR2 SVGAGI. V lost 6 bases and J 0 bases, leaving 10 bases between the germline ends.

This chain links TRBV11-3 with TRBJ2-1; TRBD2 is a possible D gene (6 bases). CDR3 length: 12 residues. The V gene lost 5 bases and the J gene lost 9 bases, with 11 bases spanning the gap. Germline CDR1 SGHNT, CDR2 YENEEA. CDR3 in DNA: TGTGCCAGCAGCACCAGGAGGGGTGAGCAGTTCTTC. It yields the protein CASSTRRGEQFF.

The rearrangement uses TRBV9 and TRBJ2-5; TRBD2 aligns across 7 bases. The CDR3 loop spans 16 amino acids. Germline CDR1 and CDR2: SGDLS and YYNGEE. Trimming at V came to 3 bases and at J to 5 bases, leaving 13 bases not matched to a gene. CDR3 sequence reads: CASSGPGLAGVETQYF. For the CDR3, the DNA is TGTGCCAGCAGCGGCCCAGGGTTGGCGGGAGTTGAGACCCAGTACTTC.

This clone was detected a few times. The chain employs TRBV28 and TRBJ2-7; a possible D gene is TRBD1 (5 bases). Trimming pared 2 bases from V and 4 bases from J, leaving 12 bases between. The CDR3 has 14 residues. Germline values: CDR1 MDHEN, CDR2 SYDVKM. CDR3 nucleotides: TGTGCCAGCAGTTTAGACAGACAGTTATACGAGCAGTACTTC. Translating it yields CASSLDRQLYEQYF.

The V and J genes are TRBV28 and TRBJ1-1; the D is unclear. CDR1 is MDHEN and CDR2 is SYDVKM in the germline V gene. V was pared by 6 bases and J by 1 base, with 18 bases between. CDR3 length equals 16 residues. CDR3 bases: TGTGCCAGCAGCCATGCCGTCGGACGGGGGAACACTGAAGCTTTCTTT. This translates into CASSHAVGRGNTEAFF. The full variable domain, rest sourced from reference TRBV28 and TRBJ1-1, is DVKVTQSSRYLVKRTGEKVFLECVQDMDHENMFWYRQDPGLGLRLIYFSYDVKMKEKGDIPEGYSVSREKKERFSLILESASTNQTSMYLCASSHAVGRGNTEAFFGQGTRLTVV.

The table lists this clone with a few counts. This sequence joins TRBV2 and TRBJ2-1, with TRBD2 identical over 7 bases. Germline assignment: CDR1 SNHLY and CDR2 FYNNEI. Losses at the gene ends were 3 bases for V and 9 bases for J; bases not matched to a gene: 2. This CDR3 spans 12 amino acids. The CDR3 region has the DNA TGTGCCAGCAGTGAGATAGCGGGTGAGCAGTTCTTC. It encodes CASSEIAGEQFF.

This clone was counted only a few times. The rearrangement joins TRBV9 to TRBJ2-7; weak D call: TRBD1 (6 bases). Germline CDR1 SGDLS, CDR2 YYNGEE. With 4 bases removed from V and 4 bases from J, the gap between germline ends came to 21 bases. CDR3 length: 16 residues. In nucleotides, the CDR3 is TGTGCCAGCAGCCCGCAGGGCCCTGGGACACAATACGAGCAGTACTTC. Its protein is CASSPQGPGTQYEQYF.

This chain links TRBV7-3 with TRBJ2-1, with TRBD1 matching 7 bases. The CDR3 length is 16 residues. V gave up 2 bases and J gave up 4 bases; unmatched junction bases: 8. Germline V CDR1 and CDR2: SGHTA, FQGTGA. CDR3 amino acids: CASSLSPQGDYNEQFF. CDR3 in DNA: TGTGCCAGCAGCTTATCTCCCCAGGGGGATTACAATGAGCAGTTCTTC.

This clone was seen a handful of times. The gene calls are TRBV18 and TRBJ1-1; D perhaps matches TRBD1 (6 bases). CDR1 KGHSH and CDR2 LQKENI come from the germline V gene. This CDR3 is built from 16 residues. With 3 bases removed from V and 5 bases from J, the gap between germline ends came to 19 bases. This CDR3 reads CASSPFKQGLRTEAFF. The DNA of the CDR3 is TGTGCCAGCTCACCGTTCAAACAGGGATTACGGACTGAAGCTTTCTTT. The full variable domain, completed using reference TRBV18 and TRBJ1-1, is NAGVMQNPRHLVRRRGQEARLRCSPMKGHSHVYWYRQLPEEGLKFMVYLQKENIIDESGMPKERFSAEFPKEGPSILRIQQVVRGDSAAYFCASSPFKQGLRTEAFFGQGTRLTVV.